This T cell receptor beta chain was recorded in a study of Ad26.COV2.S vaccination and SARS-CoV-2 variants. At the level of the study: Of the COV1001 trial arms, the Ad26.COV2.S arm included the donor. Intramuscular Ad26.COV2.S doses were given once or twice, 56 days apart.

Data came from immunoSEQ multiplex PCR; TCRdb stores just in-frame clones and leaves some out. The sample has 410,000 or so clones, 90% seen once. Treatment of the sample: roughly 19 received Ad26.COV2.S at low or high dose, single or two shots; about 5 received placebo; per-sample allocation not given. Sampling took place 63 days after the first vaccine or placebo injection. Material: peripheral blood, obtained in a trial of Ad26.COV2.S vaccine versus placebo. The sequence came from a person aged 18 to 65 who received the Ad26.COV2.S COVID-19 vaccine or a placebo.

This CDR3 is CASSLKGVQTQYF. For the CDR3, the DNA is TGTGCCAGCAGTTTGAAAGGGGTCCAGACCCAGTACTTC. The chain links TRBV12-3 or TRBV12-4 to TRBJ2-5; D possibly corresponds to TRBD1 (5 bases). V gave up 3 bases and J gave up 6 bases, with 11 bases separating them. The CDR3 is 13 residues long.